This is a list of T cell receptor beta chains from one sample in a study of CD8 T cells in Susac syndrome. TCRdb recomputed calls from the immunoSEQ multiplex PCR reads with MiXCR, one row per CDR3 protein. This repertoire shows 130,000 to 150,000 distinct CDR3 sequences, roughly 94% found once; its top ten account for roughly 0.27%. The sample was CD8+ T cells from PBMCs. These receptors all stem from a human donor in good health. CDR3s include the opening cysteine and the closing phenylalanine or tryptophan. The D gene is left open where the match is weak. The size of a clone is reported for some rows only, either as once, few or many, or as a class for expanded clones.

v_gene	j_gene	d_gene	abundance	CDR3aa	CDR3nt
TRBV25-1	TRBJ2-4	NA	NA	CASSEVGVIQYF	TGTGCCAGCAGTGAAGTAGGGGTAATTCAGTACTTC
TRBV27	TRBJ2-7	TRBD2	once	CASSFGLAGKYEQYF	TGTGCCAGCAGTTTTGGCCTAGCGGGGAAATACGAGCAGTACTTC
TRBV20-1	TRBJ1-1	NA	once	CSARTGLLINTEAFF	TGCAGTGCTAGGACCGGTCTCCTAATCAACACTGAAGCTTTCTTT
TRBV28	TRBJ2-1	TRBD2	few	CASSPTSGTYNEQFF	TGTGCCAGCAGTCCCACTAGCGGGACCTACAATGAGCAGTTCTTC
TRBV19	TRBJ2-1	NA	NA	CASGDGLNEQFF	TGTGCCAGTGGGGACGGATTGAATGAGCAGTTCTTC
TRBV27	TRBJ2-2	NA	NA	CASSLWTGSGSHTGELFF	TGTGCCAGCAGTTTATGGACAGGCAGCGGGAGTCACACCGGGGAGCTGTTTTTT
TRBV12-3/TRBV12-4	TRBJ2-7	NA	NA	CASSFNRDGSYEQYF	TGTGCCAGCAGTTTCAACCGGGACGGGTCCTACGAGCAGTACTTC
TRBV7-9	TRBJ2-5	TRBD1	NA	CASRTGLETQYF	TGTGCCAGCAGGACAGGGTTGGAGACCCAGTACTTC
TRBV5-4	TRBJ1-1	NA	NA	CASSLDREVEAFF	TGTGCCAGCAGCTTGGACAGGGAGGTTGAAGCTTTCTTT
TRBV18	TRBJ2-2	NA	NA	CASSPQSGNTGELFF	TGTGCCAGCTCACCACAATCAGGAAACACCGGGGAGCTGTTTTTT
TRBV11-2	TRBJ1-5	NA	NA	CASSLDLGPQHF	TGTGCCAGCAGCTTAGATCTTGGCCCCCAGCATTTT
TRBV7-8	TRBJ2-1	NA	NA	CASSELEFYNEQFF	TGTGCCAGCAGCGAACTAGAGTTCTACAATGAGCAGTTCTTC
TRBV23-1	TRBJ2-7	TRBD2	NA	CASSQSQGLAAYEQYF	TGCGCCAGCAGTCAATCCCAGGGACTAGCGGCTTACGAGCAGTACTTC
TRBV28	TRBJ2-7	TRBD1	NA	CASSLDRGGLEQYF	TGTGCCAGCAGTTTGGACAGGGGAGGGTTGGAGCAGTACTTC
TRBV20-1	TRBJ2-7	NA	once	CSAGSAEQYF	TGCAGTGCTGGGAGCGCCGAGCAGTACTTC
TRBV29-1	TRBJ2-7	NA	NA	CSVEGENSYEQYF	TGCAGCGTTGAGGGGGAGAACTCCTACGAGCAGTACTTC
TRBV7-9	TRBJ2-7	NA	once	CASSPVRGENWYEQYF	TGTGCCAGCAGCCCCGTCCGTGGAGAAAATTGGTACGAGCAGTACTTC
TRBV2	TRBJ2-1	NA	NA	CASRAGYNEQFF	TGTGCCAGCCGGGCTGGCTACAATGAGCAGTTCTTC
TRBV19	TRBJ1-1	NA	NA	CASMKRYLTEAFF	TGTGCCAGTATGAAGCGCTACCTAACTGAAGCTTTCTTT
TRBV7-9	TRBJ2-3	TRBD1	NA	CASSAPGTGTDTQYF	TGTGCCAGCAGCGCCCCCGGGACAGGCACAGATACGCAGTATTTT
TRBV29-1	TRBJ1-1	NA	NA	CSLGTGGEAFF	TGCAGCCTCGGGACCGGAGGTGAAGCTTTCTTT
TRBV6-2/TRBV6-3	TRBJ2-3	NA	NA	CASSLGFTDTQYF	TGTGCCAGCAGTTTAGGGTTCACAGATACGCAGTATTTT
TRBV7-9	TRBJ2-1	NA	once	CASADNEQFF	TGTGCCAGCGCCGACAATGAGCAGTTCTTC
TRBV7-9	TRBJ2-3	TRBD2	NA	CASSIVGLAEDTQYF	TGTGCCAGCAGCATTGTGGGACTAGCTGAAGATACGCAGTATTTT